This is a list of T cell receptor beta chains from one sample in a study of T cell responses to AZD1222 COVID-19 vaccine. The protocol was immunoSEQ multiplex PCR, while the TCRdb copy is restricted to in-frame clones and leaves out a portion. Found here are about 120,000 clones, under 95% of them singletons; the top ten hold 5%. The source was peripheral blood, collected 28 days after the second AZD1222 dose. These receptors came from an adult who received the AZD1222 COVID-19 vaccine. Both conserved end residues are trimmed from each CDR3. The order of the fields is V gene, D gene, J gene, CDR3 protein. A D gene is named only where the DNA matches it firmly.

TRBV30	NA	TRBJ1-3	AWNGGRGNTIY
TRBV7-9	NA	TRBJ2-3	ASSSLGDTQY
TRBV18	NA	TRBJ2-3	ASSPSRGDTQY
TRBV30	TRBD1	TRBJ1-2	AWSEDRDSVNYGYT
TRBV21-1	NA	TRBJ2-7	ASSTIQGTYEQY
TRBV5-1	NA	TRBJ1-2	ASSGGDGNYGYT
TRBV4-3	TRBD1	TRBJ2-2	ASSHHAGGHNTGELF
TRBV3-1/TRBV3-2	NA	TRBJ1-1	ASSQVGQYAEAF
TRBV5-1	NA	TRBJ1-1	ASSLEVNTEAF
TRBV6-2/TRBV6-3	TRBD1	TRBJ1-1	ASSPDRGLFIEAF
TRBV5-1	NA	TRBJ1-1	ASSLARGGEAF
TRBV5-1	NA	TRBJ1-3	ASRLRADATIY
TRBV12-3/TRBV12-4	NA	TRBJ1-1	ASSFGALTEAF
TRBV6-5	NA	TRBJ1-5	ASSTLGRDQPQH
TRBV20-1	NA	TRBJ1-4	SARRNEKLF
TRBV7-8	NA	TRBJ1-1	ASSASGHTEAF